The rows below give T cell receptor beta chains drawn from one sample of a study of control samples from healthy donors and cancer patients. Sequencing used immunoSEQ multiplex PCR; TCRdb keeps in-frame clones, though not all of them. The data hold 250,000 to 300,000 clones, with over 75% observed a single time. Sequenced sample: PBMCs. These receptors were taken from a woman aged 55-69 years with lung cancer. Each CDR3 is given with its conserved first and last residue. The D gene is left open where the match is weak. Not all rows give a size; the values are once, few, many and, for expanded clones, a class.

v_call,d_call,clone_size,j_call,cdr3_nt,cdr3_aa
TRBV2,TRBD1,-,TRBJ1-4,TGTGCCGGGGGGACAGTGGATGAAAAACTGTTTTTT,CAGGTVDEKLFF
TRBV11-3,TRBD2,once,TRBJ2-1,TGTGCCAGCAGCTCTGGACTAGCGGGAAGCTCCTACAATGAGCAGTTCTTC,CASSSGLAGSSYNEQFF
TRBV3-1/TRBV3-2,-,-,TRBJ2-5,TGTGCCAGCAGCCTTTTCCTGGCGGCGGGCGGAGAGACCCAGTACTTC,CASSLFLAAGGETQYF
TRBV5-1,-,-,TRBJ2-5,TGCGCCAGCAGCCAAAGCACGGAGGAGACCCAGTACTTC,CASSQSTEETQYF
TRBV29-1,-,-,TRBJ1-1,TGCAGCGCCCAATACGGGGGGGCACAAGCTTTCTTT,CSAQYGGAQAFF
TRBV3-1/TRBV3-2,TRBD1,-,TRBJ1-2,TGTGCCAGCAGCCTTAGGACAGGGGGAAACTATGGCTACACCTTC,CASSLRTGGNYGYTF
TRBV6-5,-,-,TRBJ1-1,TGTGCCAGCAGTTACTCAGGCTGGACGAACACTGAAGCTTTCTTT,CASSYSGWTNTEAFF
TRBV5-1,-,-,TRBJ1-1,TGCGCCAGCAGGCCTACAGGGACCTCGAACACTGAAGCTTTCTTT,CASRPTGTSNTEAFF
TRBV10-3,-,few,TRBJ1-2,TGTGCCATCAGTGAGCAGGCAACTAACTATGGCTACACCTTC,CAISEQATNYGYTF
TRBV30,TRBD1,-,TRBJ1-3,TGTGCCTGGGGACAGGCTGGAAACACCATATATTTT,CAWGQAGNTIYF
TRBV9,-,-,TRBJ2-1,TGTGCCAGCAGCGTAGCCCAGGGTTTCAATGAGCAGTTCTTC,CASSVAQGFNEQFF
TRBV19,-,-,TRBJ1-1,TGTGCCAGTAGTATTGGGCAGGGATACACTGAAGCTTTCTTT,CASSIGQGYTEAFF
TRBV28,TRBD2,-,TRBJ2-1,TGTGCCAGCAGGATAGCGGGAACCTACAATGAGCAGTTCTTC,CASRIAGTYNEQFF
TRBV19,-,-,TRBJ2-3,TGTGCCAGTAGTATACTACGGGGAAGTGATACGCAGTATTTT,CASSILRGSDTQYF
TRBV19,TRBD2,-,TRBJ2-7,TGTGCCAGTAGGGCTAGCGGGATAATGGGAGAGCAGTACTTC,CASRASGIMGEQYF
TRBV4-1,-,-,TRBJ1-5,TGCGCCAGCAGCCAATTGGGGACCCCCAATCAGCCCCAGCATTTT,CASSQLGTPNQPQHF
TRBV10-3,-,-,TRBJ2-3,TGTGCCATCAGTGATGGCGGACAGTCTAACACAGATACGCAGTATTTT,CAISDGGQSNTDTQYF
TRBV7-8,-,-,TRBJ1-1,TGTGCCAGCAGTCCGGACAGCGTCGTAGCTTTCTTT,CASSPDSVVAFF
TRBV5-4,-,-,TRBJ2-2,TGTGCCAGCAGCCTTGCTCCCGAGACGGCGAACACCGGGGAGCTGTTTTTT,CASSLAPETANTGELFF
TRBV9,TRBD2,-,TRBJ2-7,TGTGCCAGCAGCCGTAGCGGGAGCACCTACGAGCAGTACTTC,CASSRSGSTYEQYF
TRBV4-1,-,few,TRBJ1-1,TGCGCCAGCAGCCTCGACAGGAAGACTGAAGCTTTCTTT,CASSLDRKTEAFF
TRBV5-5,-,-,TRBJ2-3,TGTGCCAGCAGCTTGTGGAGGTCAGCAGATACGCAGTATTTT,CASSLWRSADTQYF
TRBV11-2,-,-,TRBJ2-2,TGTGCCAGCAGCTTGTCCTACAGGTCCGGGAACACCGGGGAGCTGTTTTTT,CASSLSYRSGNTGELFF
TRBV6-5,-,-,TRBJ2-7,TGTGCCAGCACCCCGACCAGGGAGTTGGTGGAGCAGTACTTC,CASTPTRELVEQYF
TRBV2,TRBD2,-,TRBJ2-2,TGTGCCAGCAGTGCGGGACTAGCGGGGGGGCGCACCGGGGAGCTGTTTTTT,CASSAGLAGGRTGELFF
TRBV4-1,TRBD2,-,TRBJ2-3,TGCGCCAGCCGCCGACTAGCGGGGGTAGATACGCAGTATTTT,CASRRLAGVDTQYF
TRBV5-1,-,-,TRBJ1-5,TGCGCCAGCAGCTTAGGGGGGGCGCAGCCCCAGCATTTT,CASSLGGAQPQHF
TRBV2,-,-,TRBJ2-7,TGTCTGCCAGCAGTTGAGGAGGAGAGGGAACTACCCTACGAGCAGTACTTC,CLPAVEEERELPYEQYF
TRBV6-5,-,-,TRBJ2-2,TGTGCCAGCAGTAGGCTTTCTGGGACCGGGGAGCTGTTTTTT,CASSRLSGTGELFF
TRBV19,TRBD1,-,TRBJ1-5,TGTGCCAGTAGTGATCCCGGACAGGGAGGCAATCAGCCCCAGCATTTT,CASSDPGQGGNQPQHF
TRBV24-1,-,-,TRBJ2-5,TGTGCCACCAGTGATTTAGTCTCTAGCGAAGAGACCCAGTACTTC,CATSDLVSSEETQYF
TRBV7-9,-,-,TRBJ2-1,TGTGCCAGCAGCTCCGGGGAGTATGAGCAGTTCTTC,CASSSGEYEQFF
TRBV5-1,-,-,TRBJ1-2,TGCGCCAGCAGCTCTGGCCTCGTGTCCTATGGCTACACCTTC,CASSSGLVSYGYTF
TRBV21-1,-,-,TRBJ1-4,TGTGCCAGCAGCAGAGGCCCGACTTCGACTCAAGGGAATGAAAAACTGTTTTTT,CASSRGPTSTQGNEKLFF
TRBV2,TRBD2,few,TRBJ2-1,TGTGCCAGCAGTCTAGCGGGGCGCAGTGTGGTCTTC,CASSLAGRSVVF
TRBV7-8,-,-,TRBJ2-2,TGTGCCAGCAGCTCCCGGGGACAGCCGGGACTAGGGAGTTCGAACACCGGGGAGCTGTTTTTT,CASSSRGQPGLGSSNTGELFF
TRBV3-1/TRBV3-2,TRBD2,-,TRBJ2-1,TGTGCCAGCAGTGCCGGGACTAGCGGAAACAATGAGCAGTTCTTC,CASSAGTSGNNEQFF
TRBV5-1,-,few,TRBJ2-5,TGCGCCAGCAGCCCCGAGGGGGGCTATGGGACCCAGTACTTC,CASSPEGGYGTQYF
TRBV3-1/TRBV3-2,-,-,TRBJ2-7,TGTGCCAGCAGCCAAGCTCTCTCGAGCTCCTACGAGCAGTACTTC,CASSQALSSSYEQYF
TRBV5-1,-,-,TRBJ2-7,TGCGCCAGCAGCTTGGCCGGAGTTCCCGAGCAGTACTTC,CASSLAGVPEQYF
TRBV5-1,-,-,TRBJ2-7,TGCGCCAGCAGCTTGGACGGGGTCAAAGGGGAGCAGTACTTC,CASSLDGVKGEQYF
TRBV9,-,-,TRBJ1-1,TGTGCCAGCAGGCCGGCCCCGGGGGATAGGTCCACTGAAGCTTTCTTT,CASRPAPGDRSTEAFF